The 30 T cell receptor beta chains below come from one sample, sequenced in a study of blood T cell repertoires in COVID-19. Sequencing was performed with immunoSEQ multiplex PCR; in TCRdb, only in-frame clones are kept and a portion is missing. The sample has approximately 260,000 clones; about 89% are singletons. Specimen: PBMCs or T cells enriched from blood (not recorded which). These receptors all stem from a woman under 30 who had recovered from COVID-19.

About this clone: A read error may produce the germline difference seen at one junction end. This chain links TRBV7-7 with TRBJ2-5, with 8 bases that match TRBD2. Per germline, CDR1 SSHAT and CDR2 FNYEAQ (reference sequence). The CDR3 consists of 15 residues. The CDR3 protein is CASSLTGGRGETQYF. CDR3 DNA sequence: TGTGCTAGCAGCTTAACGGGGGGGCGAGGAGAGACCCAGTACTTC. The full variable domain, in which reference TRBV7-7 and TRBJ2-5 provide the parts outside the CDR3, is GAGVSQSPRYKVTKRGQDVTLRCDPISSHATLYWYQQALGQGPEFLTYFNYEAQPDKSGLPSDRFSAERPEGSISTLTIQRTEQRDSAMYRCASSLTGGRGETQYFGPGTRLLVL.

The chain has TRBV5-6 and TRBJ2-1; 11 bases agree with TRBD2. The V and J ends lost 3 bases and 7 bases, in that order; junction bases with no gene match: 9. The CDR3 has 16 amino acids. Germline V gives CDR1 SGHDT, CDR2 YYEEEE. The DNA of the CDR3 is TGTGCCAGCAGCTCAGAACTAGCGGGGGTGAGGAATGAGCAGTTCTTC. Translated, it gives CASSSELAGVRNEQFF. Together with reference TRBV5-6 and TRBJ2-1, the CDR3 gives the full variable domain: DAGVTQSPTHLIKTRGQQVTLRCSPKSGHDTVSWYQQALGQGPQFIFQYYEEEERQRGNFPDRFSGHQFPNYSSELNVNALLLGDSALYLCASSSELAGVRNEQFFGPGTRLTVL.

The rearrangement uses TRBV28 and TRBJ1-4; 8 nucleotides align to TRBD1. This CDR3 comprises 14 residues. Per the germline V gene, CDR1 is MDHEN and CDR2 is SYDVKM. J lost 7 bases, V lost 5 bases, and 6 bases had no gene match. The CDR3 DNA follows: TGTGCCAGCAGTCCGGACAGGGTGGGTGAAAAACTGTTTTTT. Its translation is CASSPDRVGEKLFF.

This sequence joins TRBV6-5 and TRBJ1-4, with D possibly TRBD1 on 6 matching bases. Germline CDR1 is MNHEY and CDR2 is SVGAGI. The CDR3 consists of 12 residues. Trimming removed 7 bases at V and 8 bases at J, with 11 bases between. The CDR3 DNA sequence: TGTGCCAGCAAACAGGGTGGGGAAAAACTGTTTTTT. It yields the protein CASKQGGEKLFF.

The J gene is TRBJ1-4, the V gene TRBV2; TRBD1 agrees at 9 bases. Per germline, CDR1 SNHLY and CDR2 FYNNEI. The V segment lost 5 bases and the J segment 10 bases; nucleotides outside the gene matches: 11. This CDR3 contains 15 residues. CDR3 sequence reads: CASSRQGGGFGKLFF. CDR3 bases: TGTGCCAGCAGTAGACAGGGGGGCGGCTTTGGAAAACTGTTTTTT.

The chain uses TRBV9 and TRBJ2-1, with 10 bases fitting TRBD1. Germline V CDR1 and CDR2: SGDLS, YYNGEE. J lost 4 bases, V lost 3 bases, and 7 bases had no gene match. CDR3 length: 16 residues. CDR3 DNA: TGTGCCAGCAGCGCGCGGACAGGGGGTCAATACAATGAGCAGTTCTTC. It yields the protein CASSARTGGQYNEQFF.

This rearrangement joins TRBV6-5 to TRBJ2-7; 8 nucleotides match TRBD2. With V trimmed by 7 bases and J by 4 bases, 12 bases remained unmatched. Germline CDR1 and CDR2: MNHEY and SVGAGI. This CDR3 has 15 amino acids. DNA for the CDR3: TGTGCCAGCACACCAAGCGGGAGTAGGGGATACGAGCAGTACTTC. Translating gives CASTPSGSRGYEQYF.

The rearrangement links TRBV19 to TRBJ1-5; D is uncertain. The CDR3 totals 16 residues. Germline CDR1 is LNHDA and CDR2 is SQIVND (reference sequence). V was cut by 7 bases and J by 0 bases, with 16 bases left in between. Here the CDR3 reads CASTEGFRLSNQPQHF. The DNA for the CDR3 is TGTGCCAGTACGGAGGGTTTCCGGCTTAGCAATCAGCCCCAGCATTTT.

V and J are TRBV9 and TRBJ1-2; 10 bases line up with TRBD1. Looked up from germline, CDR1 is SGDLS and CDR2 is YYNGEE. The CDR3 extends over 17 amino acids. V lost 3 bases, J lost 6 bases, and 14 bases stayed unmatched. The CDR3 here is CASSDPLAGTGVHGYTF. The CDR3 DNA reads as TGTGCCAGCAGCGATCCATTAGCCGGGACAGGGGTCCATGGCTACACCTTC.

This chain uses TRBV15 with TRBJ2-7; 9 positions match TRBD2. The J segment lost 6 bases and the V segment lost 3 bases, leaving 15 bases of the junction unmatched. The CDR3 spans 17 residues. CDR1 and CDR2 from the germline V gene are LNHNV and YYDKDF (reference sequence). This CDR3 is CATSRDGLAGPRVEQYF. The CDR3 coding sequence is TGTGCCACCAGCAGGGATGGCCTAGCGGGACCTCGTGTCGAGCAGTACTTC.

The table lists this clone with a count of one. The V and J genes are TRBV27 and TRBJ1-1; 7 bases are shared with TRBD1. Trimming cost V 2 bases and J 4 bases; bases outside gene matches: 1. Germline V gene data show CDR1 as MNHEY and CDR2 as SMNVEV (reference sequence). This CDR3 region has 13 residues. CDR3 amino acids: CASSLHRGTEAFF. The DNA of the CDR3 is TGTGCCAGCAGTTTACACAGGGGCACTGAAGCTTTCTTT.

The rearrangement links TRBV7-8 to TRBJ2-2; a possible D gene is TRBD1 (5 bases). Germline V gives CDR1 SGHVS, CDR2 FQNEAQ. This CDR3 is 17 amino acids long. The V end was cut by 1 base, the J end by 5 bases, with 17 bases between. CDR3 in amino acids: CASSLEAWRTLTGELFF. In DNA form, the CDR3 reads TGTGCCAGCAGCTTAGAGGCCTGGCGGACACTGACCGGGGAGCTGTTTTTT.

The chain couples TRBV7-9 to TRBJ2-7; TRBD1 matches 7 bases. The CDR3 has 17 amino acids. Trimming removed 0 bases from V and 0 bases from J; junction bases left unmatched: 8. Germline CDR1 is SEHNR and CDR2 is FQNEAQ (reference sequence). In DNA, the CDR3 is TGTGCCAGCAGCTTAGCAGGGGGCAGGTGGCCCTCCTACGAGCAGTACTTC. It encodes CASSLAGGRWPSYEQYF.

The rearrangement uses TRBV4-3 and TRBJ1-1, with D possibly matching TRBD1 (5 bases). V shed 0 bases and J shed 4 bases, with 12 bases lying between them. Germline values: CDR1 LGHNA, CDR2 YSLEER. The CDR3 runs to 15 residues. CDR3 region: CASSQDLGGSTEAFF. The CDR3 DNA follows: TGCGCCAGCAGCCAAGATCTGGGGGGGAGCACTGAAGCTTTCTTT.

V usage is TRBV12-3 or TRBV12-4 and J usage is TRBJ1-1, with D perhaps TRBD1 (5 bases). The CDR3 is 11 amino acids. V dropped 7 bases and J dropped 9 bases, with 12 bases sitting between them. The CDR3, as DNA: TGTGCCAGCAAAAGAACAGGACAAGCTTTCTTT. This gives the protein CASKRTGQAFF.

The chain joins TRBV27 to TRBJ2-7, with 11 nucleotides matching TRBD1. The J segment lost 0 bases and the V segment lost 6 bases, leaving 4 bases of the junction unmatched. This CDR3 is built from 15 residues. CDR1 is MNHEY and CDR2 is SMNVEV in the germline V gene (reference sequence). This chain's CDR3 is CASSQGTGGSYEQYF. The CDR3 DNA reads TGTGCCAGCAGCCAAGGGACAGGGGGCTCCTACGAGCAGTACTTC.

The chain employs TRBV27 and TRBJ1-1; D gene ambiguous. The CDR3 is 11 amino acids. The germline V and J ends were trimmed by 7 bases and 1 base, with 4 bases remaining between them. Per the germline V gene, CDR1 is MNHEY and CDR2 is SMNVEV (reference sequence). CDR3 sequence reads: CASISNTEAFF. In nucleotides, the CDR3 is TGTGCCAGCATCTCGAACACTGAAGCTTTCTTT.

The chain is built from TRBV7-9 and TRBJ1-2, with a weak D call TRBD1 (5 bases). This CDR3 contains 16 residues. V was cut by 3 bases and J by 5 bases, with 19 bases left in between. Germline lookup yields CDR1 SEHNR and CDR2 FQNEAQ (reference sequence). CDR3 DNA sequence: TGTGCCAGCAGCTTGACGTCGGACACCAGATATTATGGCTACACCTTC. It specifies CASSLTSDTRYYGYTF.

This sequence joins TRBV4-1 and TRBJ1-5; a weak D match, TRBD1 (5 bases). Deletions cut 4 bases from V and 4 bases from J, with 17 bases between. The CDR3 covers 16 residues. Germline CDR1 is MGHRA and CDR2 is YSYEKL. CDR3 sequence reads: CASSLGTAKGNQPQHF. For the CDR3, the DNA is TGCGCCAGCAGCCTCGGTACGGCGAAGGGGAATCAGCCCCAGCATTTT.

The chain has TRBV5-6 and TRBJ1-2; 11 positions agree with TRBD1. Germline V gene sequence: CDR1 SGHDT, CDR2 YYEEEE. This CDR3 spans 15 amino acids. V trimming: 4 bases; J trimming: 4 bases; junction bases outside the gene matches: 6. CDR3 DNA: TGTGCCAGCAGCCGCCGGGACAGGGGGACCTATGGCTACACCTTC. It codes for CASSRRDRGTYGYTF.

V gene TRBV9 combines with J gene TRBJ1-2; no clear D gene. Germline CDR1 is SGDLS and CDR2 is YYNGEE. The CDR3 covers 16 residues. With 0 bases removed from V and 2 bases from J, the gap between germline ends came to 14 bases. CDR3 region: CASSVGLPGKNYGYTF. The CDR3 bases are TGTGCCAGCAGCGTAGGACTGCCGGGGAAGAACTATGGCTACACCTTC. Using reference TRBV9 and TRBJ1-2 for the parts outside the CDR3, the full variable domain is DSGVTQTPKHLITATGQRVTLRCSPRSGDLSVYWYQQSLDQGLQFLIQYYNGEERAKGNILERFSAQQFPDLHSELNLSSLELGDSALYFCASSVGLPGKNYGYTFGSGTRLTVV.

In this sample, this clone turned up once. J is TRBJ1-1 and V is TRBV7-2; maybe TRBD1 (6 bases). The CDR3 is 14 amino acids. Germline lookup yields CDR1 SGHTA and CDR2 FQGNSA. Trimming shortened V by 5 bases and J by 4 bases, and 14 bases separated the two germline ends. CDR3 coding DNA: TGTGCCAGCAGCCCACAGGGTGGTGTCACTGAAGCTTTCTTT. It encodes CASSPQGGVTEAFF.

The CDR3 loop reads CASSRTANTGELFF. In DNA form, the CDR3 reads TGTGCCAGCAGCCGGACAGCAAACACCGGGGAGCTGTTTTTT. The chain joins TRBV6-4 to TRBJ2-2; TRBD1 might be the D (6 bases). Germline-derived CDR1 and CDR2 are MRHNA and SNTAGT. The CDR3 covers 14 residues. Trimming pared 6 bases from V and 2 bases from J, leaving 10 bases between.

This clone was detected once. The chain employs TRBV5-1 and TRBJ2-7, with D tentatively TRBD1 (5 bases). The V and J ends lost 0 bases and 1 base respectively, with 8 bases between them. Germline CDR1 is SGHRS and CDR2 is YFSETQ. This CDR3 is 14 amino acids long. Written as DNA, the CDR3 is TGCGCCAGCAGCTTGGCAGGGTCGTCCTACGAGCAGTACTTC. Translating it yields CASSLAGSSYEQYF.

This chain connects TRBV29-1 to TRBJ2-1; no firm D call. This CDR3 spans 11 amino acids. Germline lookup yields CDR1 SQVTM and CDR2 ANQGSEA. V was cut by 1 base and J by 7 bases, with 5 bases left in between. CDR3 DNA: TGCAGCGTTGAAGGTATGAATGAGCAGTTCTTC. This translates into CSVEGMNEQFF.

This clone came up once. The V gene is TRBV7-9, the J gene TRBJ1-6; D possibly corresponds to TRBD1 (5 bases). Germline CDR1 reads SEHNR; CDR2 reads FQNEAQ (reference sequence). V dropped 2 bases and J dropped 12 bases, with 5 bases sitting between them. The CDR3 has 11 residues. The CDR3 nucleotides are TGTGCCAGCAGCTTAAGGGGACCCCTCCACTTT. Translating gives CASSLRGPLHF. The whole variable domain, remainder taken from reference TRBV7-9 and TRBJ1-6, is DTGVSQNPRHKITKRGQNVTFRCDPISEHNRLYWYRQTLGQGPEFLTYFQNEAQLEKSRLLSDRFSAERPKGSFSTLEIQRTEQGDSAMYLCASSLRGPLHFGNGTRLTVT.

V is TRBV7-9 and J is TRBJ2-7; TRBD1 matches 7 bases. This CDR3 region has 14 residues. Unmatched junction bases numbered 4, after V lost 5 bases and J lost 0 bases. Germline V gene data show CDR1 as SEHNR and CDR2 as FQNEAQ (reference sequence). The CDR3, as DNA: TGTGCCAGCAGCCACTGGGACAGCTCCTACGAGCAGTACTTC. Residues: CASSHWDSSYEQYF.

This chain connects TRBV28 to TRBJ1-3; possibly TRBD1 for D (6 bases). In germline, CDR1 is MDHEN, CDR2 SYDVKM. Between the trimmed V and J ends, which lost 10 bases and 3 bases, there was a span of 22 bases. The CDR3 has 16 amino acids. CDR3 protein: CATTPGGVGDGNTIYF. The DNA for the CDR3 is TGTGCCACCACCCCGGGGGGCGTAGGAGATGGAAACACCATATATTTT. The full variable domain, its missing parts supplied by reference TRBV28 and TRBJ1-3, is DVKVTQSSRYLVKRTGEKVFLECVQDMDHENMFWYRQDPGLGLRLIYFSYDVKMKEKGDIPEGYSVSREKKERFSLILESASTNQTSMYLCATTPGGVGDGNTIYFGEGSWLTVV.

The CDR3 region has the DNA TGTGCCAGCAGCTTGGGATACACCACAGATACGCAGTATTTT. Protein: CASSLGYTTDTQYF. The gene calls are TRBV5-8 and TRBJ2-3; D is uncertain. Germline V CDR1 and CDR2: SGHTS, YDEGEE. The length of the CDR3 is 14 residues. V lost 0 bases, J lost 2 bases, and 7 bases lay in between.

The chain uses TRBV15 and TRBJ2-3; 7 nucleotides agree with TRBD2. Germline-derived CDR1 and CDR2 are LNHNV and YYDKDF (reference sequence). The CDR3 has 15 amino acids. Trimming took 1 base from V and 4 from J; bases not matched to a gene: 5. The CDR3 nucleotides read TGTGCCACCAGCAGAGCGGCGGGAGCCCCAGATACGCAGTATTTT. Protein sequence: CATSRAAGAPDTQYF. Complete variable domain (other parts from reference TRBV15 and TRBJ2-3): DAMVIQNPRYQVTQFGKPVTLSCSQTLNHNVMYWYQQKSSQAPKLLFHYYDKDFNNEADTPDNFQSRRPNTSFCFLDIRSPGLGDTAMYLCATSRAAGAPDTQYFGPGTRLTVL.